A single sample gave rise to the 18 T cell receptor beta chains below, sequenced in a study of T cells in Graves' hyperthyroidism and ophthalmopathy. TCR beta CDR3 regions were amplified from RNA transcripts. First-round RT-PCR targeting the TCR CDR3 was performed with the HTBI primer set. One entry per CDR3 protein, called by TCRdb with MiXCR from the multiplex PCR reads. In the table there are more than 650,000 distinct CDR3 sequences, 14% of which are singletons. The specimen was blood. Every receptor here comes from a woman in her late teens or twenties with Graves' hyperthyroidism.

This CDR3 is CASRKGQGPNYGYTF. Here the CDR3 DNA reads TGTGCCAGTAGGAAAGGACAGGGGCCCAACTATGGCTACACCTTC. This sequence joins TRBV19 and TRBJ1-2; 9 bases align to TRBD1. The CDR3 extends over 15 amino acids. V was clipped by 6 bases and J by 2 bases; unmatched bases: 7. Germline loops: CDR1 LNHDA, CDR2 SQIVND (reference sequence).

This clonotype has at least ten counts. The gene calls are TRBV7-2 and TRBJ2-7, with 10 positions matching TRBD2. CDR1 is SGHTA, CDR2 FQGNSA, per germline. With 8 bases clipped from V and 0 bases from J, the junction kept 13 bases outside the gene matches. The CDR3 contains 17 residues. The CDR3, as DNA: TGTGCCAGCGGGAGGGCTAGCGGGGGAGGGAGCTCCTACGAGCAGTACTTC. Translation gives CASGRASGGGSSYEQYF.

The chain is built from TRBV9 and TRBJ2-1, with 12 bases aligning to TRBD2. V shed 3 bases, J shed 6 bases, and the junction held 7 bases outside the gene matches. The V gene's germline CDR1 is SGDLS and CDR2 YYNGEE. This CDR3 region has 16 residues. The DNA of the CDR3 is TGTGCCAGCAGCGCCCAGCCGGGACTAGCGGGCAATGAGCAGTTCTTC. It translates to CASSAQPGLAGNEQFF.

This clonotype was seen at least ten times. The rearrangement uses TRBV28 and TRBJ2-1; 7 bases map to TRBD2. The CDR3 has 16 amino acids. From germline, CDR1 is MDHEN and CDR2 SYDVKM. V lost 5 bases, J lost 4 bases, and 11 bases stayed unmatched. CDR3 residues: CASSPTGEGLYNEQFF. CDR3 in DNA: TGTGCCAGCAGTCCCACCGGGGAGGGCCTATACAATGAGCAGTTCTTC.

This clonotype was detected many times. This chain uses TRBV18 with TRBJ1-5, with 7 bases aligning to TRBD1. CDR3 length equals 16 residues. CDR1 KGHSH and CDR2 LQKENI come from the germline V gene. V dropped 4 bases and J dropped 0; count of bases not matched to a gene: 6. The CDR3 bases are TGTGCCAGCTCACTCGGGACAGCTAATAGCAATCAGCCCCAGCATTTT. Amino acids: CASSLGTANSNQPQHF.

This clonotype was observed many times. The gene calls are TRBV6-1 and TRBJ1-5; 8 bases agree with TRBD1. There are 18 residues in the CDR3. Losses at the gene ends were 1 base for V and 0 bases for J; bases not matched to a gene: 8. Germline V lookup: CDR1 MNHNS, CDR2 SASEGT. Here the CDR3 DNA reads TGTGCCAGCAGTGAAGGAAGACAGGGGCGGTTTAGCAATCAGCCCCAGCATTTT. Translation: CASSEGRQGRFSNQPQHF.

This clonotype has at least ten counts. The chain links TRBV28 to TRBJ2-1; 11 bases match TRBD2. Germline lookup yields CDR1 MDHEN and CDR2 SYDVKM. The CDR3 has 16 amino acids. Unmatched junction bases numbered 9, after V lost 7 bases and J lost 4 bases. This CDR3 reads CASTPPGLAGYNEQFF. The CDR3 DNA reads TGTGCCAGCACCCCCCCCGGACTAGCGGGTTACAATGAGCAGTTCTTC.

V and J are TRBV30 and TRBJ2-1; 14 positions match TRBD2. The V and J ends lost 0 bases and 0 bases, in that order; junction bases with no gene match: 7. The CDR3 consists of 19 residues. Germline CDR1 GTSNPN, CDR2 SVGIG (reference sequence). CDR3 sequence (DNA): TGTGCCTGGAGTGTAGTGCGACTAGCGGGAGGGGGCTCCTACAATGAGCAGTTCTTC. This codes for CAWSVVRLAGGGSYNEQFF. Combining the CDR3 with reference TRBV30 and TRBJ2-1 gives the whole variable domain SQTIHQWPATLVQPVGSPLSLECTVEGTSNPNLYWYRQAAGRGLQLLFYSVGIGQISSEVPQNLSASRPQDRQFILSSKKLLLSDSGFYLCAWSVVRLAGGGSYNEQFFGPGTRLTVL.

The chain links TRBV4-1 to TRBJ1-1; the D gene is possibly TRBD1 (6 bases). Per the germline V gene, CDR1 is MGHRA and CDR2 is YSYEKL. The CDR3 is 16 amino acids. V dropped 1 base and J dropped 3 bases, with 15 bases sitting between them. CDR3 loop: CASSQAGGALDTEAFF. The CDR3 nucleotides are TGCGCCAGCAGCCAAGCGGGGGGGGCGCTGGACACTGAAGCTTTCTTT.

This chain links TRBV24-1 with TRBJ2-1; 9 nucleotides match TRBD1. CDR1 KGHDR and CDR2 SFDVKD come from the germline V gene. J lost 6 bases, V lost 4 bases, and 9 bases had no gene match. The CDR3 totals 16 residues. The DNA for the CDR3 is TGTGCCACCAGTGAGCCGACAGGGGGAATCGGCAATGAGCAGTTCTTC. This gives the protein CATSEPTGGIGNEQFF.

This clonotype was seen a few times. This chain joins TRBV19 and TRBJ1-5, with 7 bases lining up with TRBD1. The CDR3 spans 13 residues. The germline gives CDR1 LNHDA, CDR2 SQIVND (reference sequence). J was trimmed by 4 bases and V by 6 bases; bases with no gene match: 3. The DNA of the CDR3 is TGTGCCAGTAGGGGACAGACAAATCAGCCCCAGCATTTT. This codes for CASRGQTNQPQHF.

The table lists this clonotype with a few counts. The genes are TRBV6-7 and TRBJ2-7, with D perhaps matching TRBD2 (5 bases). TRBV6-7 has ORF status, its function being uncertain. The CDR3 has 15 residues. Deletions cut 4 bases from V and 2 bases from J, with 15 bases between. As DNA, the CDR3 is TGTGCCAGCAGTTCCTTGCGGGTTACAGCCTACGAGCAGTACTTC. This translates into CASSSLRVTAYEQYF.

This clonotype was detected ten times or more. The genes are TRBV11-1 and TRBJ1-5; D might be TRBD1 (5 bases). The ends were cut back, 6 bases at V and 9 bases at J, with 15 bases in the middle. Germline V gene lookup returns CDR1 SGHAT and CDR2 FQDESV (reference sequence). The CDR3 consists of 13 residues. The CDR3 DNA is TGTGCCAGCAGTTTTGGGTCGGGGGGGCCCCAGCATTTT. Amino acid sequence: CASSFGSGGPQHF. The full variable domain, rest sourced from reference TRBV11-1 and TRBJ1-5, is EAEVAQSPRYKITEKSQAVAFWCDPISGHATLYWYRQILGQGPELLVQFQDESVVDDSQLPKDRFSAERLKGVDSTLKIQPAELGDSAMYLCASSFGSGGPQHFGDGTRLSIL.

This clonotype was detected a few times. The J gene is TRBJ2-1, the V gene TRBV12-3 or TRBV12-4, with D possibly matching TRBD1 (5 bases). This CDR3 region has 13 residues. Trimming stripped 3 bases from V and 5 bases from J, with 8 bases between. For the CDR3, the DNA is TGTGCCAGCAGTTTTTCAGGGAACAATGAGCAGTTCTTC. Translating it yields CASSFSGNNEQFF.

There are a few counts of this clonotype. The chain carries TRBV19 and TRBJ2-7; 9 bases map to TRBD2. With 8 bases clipped from V and 2 bases from J, the junction kept 13 bases outside the gene matches. Per the germline V gene, CDR1 is LNHDA and CDR2 is SQIVND (reference sequence). This CDR3 is built from 16 residues. The CDR3 DNA reads TGTGCCAGTCCCGGCCCGGCTAGCGGGAAAACCTACGAGCAGTACTTC. Protein: CASPGPASGKTYEQYF.

This clonotype was detected a few times. The V and J genes are TRBV20-1 and TRBJ1-5; no definite D call. CDR1 is DFQATT and CDR2 is SNEGSKA in the germline V gene (reference sequence). The CDR3 has 14 residues. Trimming shortened V by 2 bases and J by 2 bases, and 10 bases separated the two germline ends. Here the CDR3 reads CSARRFYGNQPQHF. The CDR3 region has the DNA TGCAGTGCTAGAAGATTCTACGGCAATCAGCCCCAGCATTTT.

The rearrangement joins TRBV7-9 to TRBJ2-5; D uncertain. The germline CDR1 and CDR2 sequences are SEHNR and FQNEAQ (reference sequence). This CDR3 region has 19 residues. Trimming cost V 2 bases and J 1 base, with 23 bases left between them. The CDR3 region has the DNA TGTGCCAGCAGCTTATACGTTATCTCTTCCTCCGGGTTCCAAGAGACCCAGTACTTC. It translates to CASSLYVISSSGFQETQYF.

A few counts support this clonotype. The chain couples TRBV11-2 to TRBJ2-3, with unresolved D. This CDR3 region has 11 residues. Between the trimmed V and J ends, which lost 1 base and 11 bases, there was a span of 7 bases. Germline values: CDR1 SGHAT, CDR2 FQNNGV. In nucleotides, the CDR3 is TGTGCCAGCAGCTTAGGGATAGGGCAGTATTTT. It specifies CASSLGIGQYF.